What follows are 16 T cell receptor beta chains derived from one specimen sequenced in a study of blood T cell repertoires in COVID-19. Clones were read by immunoSEQ multiplex PCR, and TCRdb kept only the in-frame ones, dropping some. This table holds tens of thousands of clones, less than 85% found once. Input material: peripheral blood. The source is a woman aged 70 to 79 with acute or convalescent COVID-19.

V is TRBV7-9 and J is TRBJ1-1, with D possibly TRBD1 on 5 matching bases. CDR1 and CDR2 (germline): SEHNR, FQNEAQ (reference sequence). The CDR3 is made up of 14 amino acids. The germline V and J ends were trimmed by 3 bases and 5 bases, with 13 bases remaining between them. The CDR3 region is CASSLGIRGTEAFF. The CDR3 region has the DNA TGTGCCAGCAGCTTGGGGATTCGGGGGACTGAAGCTTTCTTT. Full variable domain (outside the CDR3, taken from reference TRBV7-9 and TRBJ1-1): DTGVSQNPRHKITKRGQNVTFRCDPISEHNRLYWYRQTLGQGPEFLTYFQNEAQLEKSRLLSDRFSAERPKGSFSTLEIQRTEQGDSAMYLCASSLGIRGTEAFFGQGTRLTVV.

V gene TRBV9 combines with J gene TRBJ2-1, with 12 bases fitting TRBD2. After removal of 3 bases from V and 5 bases from J, the junction contained 6 bases not matched to a gene. This CDR3 contains 16 residues. From germline, CDR1 is SGDLS and CDR2 YYNGEE. CDR3 loop: CASSEPLAGGNNEQFF. The DNA for the CDR3 is TGTGCCAGCAGCGAACCGCTAGCGGGGGGGAACAATGAGCAGTTCTTC.

This clone appeared a few times. The chain is built from TRBV7-6 and TRBJ2-7; 8 positions agree with TRBD2. Trimming cost V 4 bases and J 7 bases; bases outside gene matches: 3. Germline CDR1 is SGHVS and CDR2 is FNYEAQ. The CDR3 runs 12 residues. Here the CDR3 reads CASSSGGREQYF. Here the CDR3 DNA reads TGTGCCAGCAGCTCGGGGGGGAGAGAGCAGTACTTC.

V gene TRBV18 combines with J gene TRBJ2-7; D is perhaps TRBD2 (6 bases). The CDR3 contains 12 residues. V was shortened by 2 bases and J by 4 bases, with 6 bases between the two germline ends. CDR1 is KGHSH and CDR2 is LQKENI in the germline V gene. In DNA, the CDR3 is TGTGCCAGCTCACCAGGGAGGTACGAGCAGTACTTC. It codes for CASSPGRYEQYF.

This chain uses TRBV19 with TRBJ1-1; the match to TRBD1 covers 8 bases. Per the germline V gene, CDR1 is LNHDA and CDR2 is SQIVND (reference sequence). With V trimmed by 4 bases and J by 4 bases, 5 bases remained unmatched. This CDR3 comprises 14 residues. DNA for the CDR3: TGTGCCAGTAGTACTACAGGGGGGAGCACTGAAGCTTTCTTT. Its translation is CASSTTGGSTEAFF.

As DNA, the CDR3 is TGTGCCAGCTCACCACCGATGGGGCCGGGCTATGGCTACACCTTC. This translates into CASSPPMGPGYGYTF. The chain recombines TRBV18 with TRBJ1-2, with D possibly being TRBD1 (5 bases). Germline values: CDR1 KGHSH, CDR2 LQKENI. V was clipped by 0 bases and J by 4 bases, with 12 bases between them. The CDR3 is 15 residues long.

The chain links TRBV6-2 or TRBV6-3 to TRBJ1-5; 9 nucleotides match TRBD1. The CDR3 totals 19 residues. CDR1 MNHEY and CDR2 SVGEGT come from the germline V gene. The J segment lost 5 bases and the V segment lost 2 bases, leaving 16 bases of the junction unmatched. Written as DNA, the CDR3 is TGTGCCAGCAGTTACAGGATCCACCCGGGACAGGGAGTACATCAGCCCCAGCATTTT. Its protein is CASSYRIHPGQGVHQPQHF.

V is TRBV9 and J is TRBJ1-1, with a possible D match to TRBD1 (5 bases). The germline V and J ends were trimmed by 4 bases and 0 bases, with 16 bases remaining between them. Looked up from germline, CDR1 is SGDLS and CDR2 is YYNGEE. The CDR3 loop spans 16 amino acids. The CDR3 spells CASSPKSTVLNTEAFF. As DNA, the CDR3 is TGTGCCAGCAGCCCGAAATCGACAGTTTTGAACACTGAAGCTTTCTTT.

In the case of this clone: The same CDR3 arises from other DNA sequences in this sample as well. The V and J genes are TRBV7-9 and TRBJ1-4; TRBD1 matches 10 bases. CDR1 is SEHNR, CDR2 FQNEAQ, per germline (reference sequence). With 5 bases clipped from V and 8 bases from J, the junction kept 5 bases outside the gene matches. There are 14 residues in the CDR3. CDR3 in amino acids: CASSPGQGNEKLFF. The CDR3 DNA follows: TGTGCCAGCAGCCCGGGACAGGGGAACGAAAAACTGTTTTTT.

The J gene is TRBJ2-5, the V gene TRBV27; D unclear. Germline V lookup: CDR1 MNHEY, CDR2 SMNVEV (reference sequence). V lost 5 bases and J lost 5, with 15 bases in between. The CDR3 extends over 14 amino acids. CDR3 protein: CASSPNDAAETQYF. For the CDR3, the DNA is TGTGCCAGCAGTCCGAACGACGCGGCGGAGACCCAGTACTTC.

This sequence joins TRBV10-2 and TRBJ2-7; 7 bases align to TRBD1. Germline V gene lookup returns CDR1 WSHSY and CDR2 SAAADI. The CDR3 has 14 residues. Losses at the gene ends were 7 bases for V and 11 bases for J; bases not matched to a gene: 17. The CDR3 DNA reads TGCGCCAGCACTGCCGACAGGGTCGGGACATACGAGTACTTC. Its protein is CASTADRVGTYEYF.

The V and J genes are TRBV6-2 or TRBV6-3 and TRBJ2-1; D possibly corresponds to TRBD2 (7 bases). Trimming left V 5 bases short and J 7 bases short, with 30 bases between. This CDR3 is built from 19 residues. Germline CDR1 is MNHEY and CDR2 is SVGEGT. The CDR3 sequence: CASSESGVTGHHTGNEQFF. The CDR3 nucleotides are TGTGCCAGCAGTGAGAGCGGGGTCACGGGACATCATACGGGGAATGAGCAGTTCTTC.

CDR3 coding DNA: TGTGCCAGTAGTGGCCGGACAGGGGGCTACGAGCAGTACTTC. It translates to CASSGRTGGYEQYF. The chain recombines TRBV19 with TRBJ2-7; 10 bases align to TRBD1. The CDR3 loop spans 14 amino acids. Germline CDR1 and CDR2: LNHDA and SQIVND (reference sequence). Trimming at V came to 5 bases and at J to 3 bases, leaving 4 bases not matched to a gene.

The rearrangement links TRBV6-2 or TRBV6-3 to TRBJ1-1, with 8 bases that match TRBD1. This CDR3 comprises 20 residues. Germline values: CDR1 MNHEY, CDR2 SVGEGT. The ends lost 0 bases at V and 0 bases at J; junction bases unmatched: 15. CDR3: CASSYSTTPQDRVMNTEAFF. For the CDR3, the DNA is TGTGCCAGCAGTTACTCGACAACCCCCCAGGACAGGGTTATGAACACTGAAGCTTTCTTT.

The J gene is TRBJ2-7, the V gene TRBV5-1; 8 bases agree with TRBD1. The junction had 5 bases not matched to a gene; V was cut back by 2 bases and J by 7 bases. The germline gives CDR1 SGHRS, CDR2 YFSETQ. This CDR3 is 13 amino acids long. This chain's CDR3 is CASSFQGAPEQYF. The CDR3 nucleotides are TGCGCCAGCAGCTTCCAGGGGGCGCCGGAGCAGTACTTC.

The gene calls are TRBV6-5 and TRBJ2-1; 14 positions agree with TRBD2. The trim removed 5 bases at V and 10 bases at J, leaving 7 bases unmatched. CDR1 is MNHEY, CDR2 SVGAGI, per germline. The CDR3 loop spans 15 amino acids. CDR3 region: CASSPGTSGGGEQFF. DNA of the CDR3: TGTGCCAGCAGTCCCGGGACTAGCGGGGGAGGGGAGCAGTTCTTC.